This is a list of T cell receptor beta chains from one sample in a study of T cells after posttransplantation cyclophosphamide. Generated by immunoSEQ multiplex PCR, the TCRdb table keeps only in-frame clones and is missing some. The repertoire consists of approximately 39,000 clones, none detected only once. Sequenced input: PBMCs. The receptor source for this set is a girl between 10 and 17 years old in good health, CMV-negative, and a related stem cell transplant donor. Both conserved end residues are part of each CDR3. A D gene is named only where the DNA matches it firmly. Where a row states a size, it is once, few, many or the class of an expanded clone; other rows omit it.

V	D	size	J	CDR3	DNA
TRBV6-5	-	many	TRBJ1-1	CASRPRYAGTEAFF	TGTGCCAGCAGGCCAAGATATGCCGGCACTGAAGCTTTCTTT
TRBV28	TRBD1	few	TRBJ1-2	CASSLQTVLRDRGNYGYTF	TGTGCCAGCAGTCTCCAGACCGTCCTCCGGGACAGGGGGAACTATGGCTACACCTTC
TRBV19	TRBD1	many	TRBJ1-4	CASSSIQGAIWEKLFF	TGTGCCAGTAGTTCTATACAGGGGGCGATATGGGAAAAACTGTTTTTT
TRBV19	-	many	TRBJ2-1	CASRHQGGVYNEQFF	TGTGCCAGTAGGCATCAGGGGGGCGTGTACAATGAGCAGTTCTTC
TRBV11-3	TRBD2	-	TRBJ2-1	CASSLGPRLAGVGNNEQFF	TGTGCCAGCAGCTTAGGCCCCCGACTAGCGGGAGTAGGAAACAATGAGCAGTTCTTC
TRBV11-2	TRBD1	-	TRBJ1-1	CASSFGQGYTEAFF	TGTGCCAGCAGCTTCGGACAGGGCTACACTGAAGCTTTCTTT
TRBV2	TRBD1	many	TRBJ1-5	CASSGQGRQPQHF	TGTGCCAGCAGTGGACAGGGCAGGCAGCCCCAGCATTTT
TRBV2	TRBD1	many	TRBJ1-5	CASRGQGNQPQHF	TGTGCCAGCAGGGGACAGGGGAATCAGCCCCAGCATTTT
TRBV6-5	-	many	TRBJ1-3	CASSLAAGNTIYF	TGTGCCAGCAGCCTAGCGGCCGGAAACACCATATATTTT
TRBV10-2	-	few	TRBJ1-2	CATLQGQANYGYTF	TGCGCCACCTTACAGGGTCAGGCTAACTATGGCTACACCTTC
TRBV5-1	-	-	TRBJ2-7	CASSLNLRRPTYEQYF	TGCGCCAGCAGCTTGAATTTAAGGAGGCCAACCTACGAGCAGTACTTC
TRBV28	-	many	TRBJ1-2	CASSLWSGSYGYTF	TGTGCCAGCAGTTTATGGTCAGGCAGCTATGGCTACACCTTC
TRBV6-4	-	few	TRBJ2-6	CASSGAAGANVLTF	TGTGCCAGCAGTGGAGCTGCTGGGGCCAACGTCCTGACTTTC
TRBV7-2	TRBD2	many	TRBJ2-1	CASSHSGGGYNEQFF	TGTGCCAGCAGCCATAGCGGCGGGGGCTACAATGAGCAGTTCTTC
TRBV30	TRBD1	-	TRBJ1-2	CAWSIGQGYGYTF	TGTGCCTGGAGTATTGGACAGGGCTATGGCTACACCTTC
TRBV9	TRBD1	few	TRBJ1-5	CASSCRDRVRSNQPQHF	TGTGCCAGCAGCTGCCGGGACAGGGTACGTAGCAATCAGCCCCAGCATTTT
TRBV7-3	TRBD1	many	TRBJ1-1	CASSGQGLNTEAFF	TGTGCCAGCAGCGGACAGGGGCTCAACACTGAAGCTTTCTTT
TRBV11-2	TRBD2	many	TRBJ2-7	CASSAYPSGSAYEQYF	TGTGCCAGCAGCGCCTACCCTAGCGGTAGTGCCTACGAGCAGTACTTC
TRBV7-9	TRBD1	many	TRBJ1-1	CASSSDRVGTEAFF	TGTGCCAGCAGCTCCGACAGGGTGGGCACTGAAGCTTTCTTT
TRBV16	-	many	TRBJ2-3	CASSQWYKGASDADTQYF	TGTGCCAGCAGCCAATGGTATAAGGGGGCTAGCGACGCAGATACGCAGTATTTT
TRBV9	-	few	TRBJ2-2	CASSEAGAVTGELFF	TGTGCCAGCAGCGAGGCCGGAGCAGTCACCGGGGAGCTGTTTTTT
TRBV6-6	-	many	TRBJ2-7	CASRLPRDNSYEQYF	TGTGCCAGCAGACTGCCCCGGGACAACTCCTACGAGCAGTACTTC
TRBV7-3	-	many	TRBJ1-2	CASSPDSGYGYTF	TGTGCCAGCAGCCCGGACAGTGGCTATGGCTACACCTTC
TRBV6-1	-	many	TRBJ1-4	CASSEADGGGEKLFF	TGTGCCAGCAGTGAAGCGGACGGGGGGGGTGAAAAACTGTTTTTT
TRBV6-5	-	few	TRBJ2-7	CASSYGGSIAYEQYF	TGTGCCAGCAGTTACGGGGGGAGCATCGCCTACGAGCAGTACTTC
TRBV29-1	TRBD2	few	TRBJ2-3	CSVLTSGRGWDTQYF	TGCAGCGTTCTGACTAGCGGGAGAGGTTGGGATACGCAGTATTTT
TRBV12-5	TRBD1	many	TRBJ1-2	CASGSNLGGLYGYTF	TGTGCTAGTGGCTCAAACCTAGGGGGCCTCTATGGCTACACCTTC
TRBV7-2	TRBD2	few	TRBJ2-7	CASSPKFGLAGDEQYF	TGTGCCAGCAGCCCTAAGTTCGGACTAGCGGGAGACGAGCAGTACTTC
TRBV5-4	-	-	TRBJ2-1	CASSYGGLIYNEQFF	TGTGCCAGCAGCTATGGGGGCCTAATCTACAATGAGCAGTTCTTC
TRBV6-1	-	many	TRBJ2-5	CATFWENQETQYF	TGTGCCACGTTCTGGGAGAACCAAGAGACCCAGTACTTC
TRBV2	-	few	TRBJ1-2	CASRGGGSGNGYTF	TGTGCCAGCAGAGGGGGGGGGTCTGGCAATGGCTACACCTTC
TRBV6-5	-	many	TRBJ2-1	CASNSFQGPYNEQFF	TGTGCCAGCAATTCTTTCCAGGGGCCCTACAATGAGCAGTTCTTC
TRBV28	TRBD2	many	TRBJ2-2	CASSLGGANTGELFF	TGTGCCAGCAGTTTAGGGGGGGCGAACACCGGGGAGCTGTTTTTT
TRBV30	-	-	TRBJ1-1	CAWSSQGSVRNTEAFF	TGTGCCTGGAGTTCTCAGGGGAGCGTCAGGAACACTGAAGCTTTCTTT
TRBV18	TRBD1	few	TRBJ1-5	CASSDTGGVQPQHF	TGTGCCAGCTCAGATACAGGGGGGGTGCAGCCCCAGCATTTT
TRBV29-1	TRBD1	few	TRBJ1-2	CSVGARGRYGYTF	TGCAGCGTTGGGGCCAGGGGGCGATATGGCTACACCTTC
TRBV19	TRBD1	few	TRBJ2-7	CASSRGQANSYEQYF	TGTGCCAGTAGTAGGGGACAGGCGAATTCCTACGAGCAGTACTTC
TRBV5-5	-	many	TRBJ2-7	CASSLEPSQGTLYEQYF	TGTGCCAGCAGCTTGGAGCCCTCCCAGGGAACTTTGTACGAGCAGTACTTC
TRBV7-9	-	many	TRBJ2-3	CASVRASVGDTQYF	TGTGCCAGCGTAAGGGCTAGCGTCGGAGATACGCAGTATTTT
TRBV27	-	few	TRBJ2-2	CASSLLGAGELFF	TGTGCCAGCAGTTTATTGGGAGCTGGGGAGCTGTTTTTT
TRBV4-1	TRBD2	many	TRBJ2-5	CASSQTGTIETQYF	TGCGCCAGCAGCCAAACCGGGACTATAGAGACCCAGTACTTC
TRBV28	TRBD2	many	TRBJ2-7	CASSLAGLYEQYF	TGTGCCAGCAGTCTAGCGGGCTTATACGAGCAGTACTTC
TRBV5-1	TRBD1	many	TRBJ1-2	CASSEYTGERGYTF	TGCGCCAGCAGCGAATACACAGGGGAGCGGGGCTACACCTTC
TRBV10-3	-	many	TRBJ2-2	CAISEKGPSPELFF	TGTGCCATCAGTGAAAAGGGGCCCTCCCCCGAGCTGTTTTTT
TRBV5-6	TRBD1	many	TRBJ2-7	CASSLFSDRVAYEQYF	TGTGCCAGCAGCTTGTTCTCGGACAGGGTGGCCTACGAGCAGTACTTC
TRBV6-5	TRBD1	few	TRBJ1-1	CASSYSGQGNTEAFF	TGTGCCAGCAGTTATTCCGGACAGGGCAACACTGAAGCTTTCTTT
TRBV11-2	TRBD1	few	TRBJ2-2	CASSLVQGVVTGELFF	TGTGCCAGCAGCTTAGTACAGGGGGTGGTCACCGGGGAGCTGTTTTTT
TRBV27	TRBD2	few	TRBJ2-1	CASSLWVAGGIGEQFF	TGTGCCAGCAGTTTATGGGTAGCGGGAGGAATAGGGGAGCAGTTCTTC